The clone carrying this T cell receptor beta chain was found a few times. The antigen is not known. PCR primers comprised 60 Vbeta and 13 Jbeta primers. The method was immunoSEQ multiplex PCR; TCRdb's version includes in-frame clones alone and lacks a portion of them. The sample lists 75,000 to 100,000 clones; roughly 76% were seen once. This specimen comes from a study of cytomegalovirus exposure and HLA in healthy donors. Findings of the study overall: A missense variant in DCLRE1C was later tied to TCR beta V- and J-gene trimming.

The clonotype was recovered from a man in his forties or fifties in good health and CMV-seronegative. Sequencing was carried out using PBMCs.

This CDR3 reads CASSYSTAGAREQFF. CDR3 DNA sequence: TGTGCCAGCAGTTACTCGACTGCAGGGGCGCGTGAGCAGTTCTTC. J is TRBJ2-1 and V is TRBV6-5, with D tentatively TRBD1 (6 bases). This CDR3 spans 15 amino acids. V lost 0 bases and J lost 9, with 15 bases in between. Germline CDR1 MNHEY, CDR2 SVGAGI.